This is a list of T cell receptor beta chains from one sample in a study of blood T cell repertoires in COVID-19. Clones were read by immunoSEQ multiplex PCR, and TCRdb kept only the in-frame ones, dropping some. The sample contains under 150,000 clones, about 89% of which appear only once. Material for sequencing was peripheral blood. The receptors here all came from a man between 45 and 60 years old with active or convalescent COVID-19. The CDR3 runs from the conserved cysteine through the conserved F or W. The D gene is left open where the match is weak. Clone size appears in some rows only: once, few, many, or a class for an expanded clone.

len: 15
j_gene: TRBJ1-5
abundance: .
d_gene: TRBD1
v_gene: TRBV19
CDR3nt: TGTGCCAGTATCCCAACCGGGACAGGGGATCAGCCCCAGCATTTT
CDR3aa: CASIPTGTGDQPQHF

len: 16
j_gene: TRBJ2-6
abundance: .
d_gene: .
v_gene: TRBV24-1
CDR3nt: TGTGCCACCATGAGGGACACCCTCAACGGGGCCAACGTCCTGACTTTC
CDR3aa: CATMRDTLNGANVLTF

len: 17
j_gene: TRBJ2-1
abundance: .
d_gene: .
v_gene: TRBV3-1/TRBV3-2
CDR3nt: TGTGCCAGCAGCCAAGATCTTACAGGGGGGGGTTCCGATGAGCAGTTCTTC
CDR3aa: CASSQDLTGGGSDEQFF

len: 14
j_gene: TRBJ1-2
abundance: .
d_gene: .
v_gene: TRBV3-1/TRBV3-2
CDR3nt: TGTGCCAGCAGCCAAGATCGGAGTTCCCATGGCTACACCTTC
CDR3aa: CASSQDRSSHGYTF

len: 13
j_gene: TRBJ1-6
abundance: few
d_gene: .
v_gene: TRBV9
CDR3nt: TGTGCCAGCAGCGTAATGTCAGATTCACCCCTCCACTTT
CDR3aa: CASSVMSDSPLHF

len: 14
j_gene: TRBJ2-4
abundance: .
d_gene: .
v_gene: TRBV2
CDR3nt: TGTGCCAGCAACGATCAGGGTGCCAAAAACATTCAGTACTTC
CDR3aa: CASNDQGAKNIQYF

len: 12
j_gene: TRBJ1-2
abundance: once
d_gene: .
v_gene: TRBV2
CDR3nt: TGTGCCGGCGGACAGACCAACTATGGCTACACCTTC
CDR3aa: CAGGQTNYGYTF

len: 14
j_gene: TRBJ2-5
abundance: .
d_gene: .
v_gene: TRBV5-1
CDR3nt: TGCGCCAGCAGCGGCGAGCGTGCACAAGAGACCCAGTACTTC
CDR3aa: CASSGERAQETQYF

len: 17
j_gene: TRBJ2-6
abundance: .
d_gene: .
v_gene: TRBV18
CDR3nt: TGTGCCAGCTCACCTCGCTCCGGGGGCTCTGGGGCCAACGTCCTGACTTTC
CDR3aa: CASSPRSGGSGANVLTF

len: 15
j_gene: TRBJ2-6
abundance: .
d_gene: .
v_gene: TRBV19
CDR3nt: TGTGCCAGCACAACAGATCGGTCTGGGGCCAACGTCCTGACTTTC
CDR3aa: CASTTDRSGANVLTF

len: 15
j_gene: TRBJ2-7
abundance: .
d_gene: .
v_gene: TRBV29-1
CDR3nt: TGCAGCGCCACACTTATGACGGGAATTAACTACGAGCAGTACTTC
CDR3aa: CSATLMTGINYEQYF

len: 16
j_gene: TRBJ1-2
abundance: .
d_gene: TRBD1
v_gene: TRBV5-4
CDR3nt: TGTGCCAGCAGCTTGGAGGGGGACAGGGTCACGCGAGGCTACACCTTC
CDR3aa: CASSLEGDRVTRGYTF

len: 13
j_gene: TRBJ2-7
abundance: .
d_gene: TRBD1
v_gene: TRBV12-3/TRBV12-4
CDR3nt: TGTGCCAGCAGTTTATTAGGGGACAGCGAGCAGTACTTC
CDR3aa: CASSLLGDSEQYF

len: 14
j_gene: TRBJ1-3
abundance: .
d_gene: .
v_gene: TRBV28
CDR3nt: TGTGCCAGCAGTTTGGGGGGGGACATAAACACCATATATTTT
CDR3aa: CASSLGGDINTIYF

len: 17
j_gene: TRBJ2-5
abundance: .
d_gene: TRBD2
v_gene: TRBV10-3
CDR3nt: TGTGCCATCAGTGGGGGACTAGCGGGAGGGCCACAAGAGACCCAGTACTTC
CDR3aa: CAISGGLAGGPQETQYF

len: 16
j_gene: TRBJ1-2
abundance: .
d_gene: .
v_gene: TRBV3-1/TRBV3-2
CDR3nt: TGTGCCAGCAGCCACGGACAGCTAGCACTTAACTATGGCTACACCTTC
CDR3aa: CASSHGQLALNYGYTF

len: 19
j_gene: TRBJ1-4
abundance: .
d_gene: .
v_gene: TRBV28
CDR3nt: TGTGCCAGCAGTGGATGGTCGGCTCCCGGGGATTTAGTTGGTGAAAAACTGTTTTTT
CDR3aa: CASSGWSAPGDLVGEKLFF

len: 17
j_gene: TRBJ2-1
abundance: .
d_gene: TRBD1
v_gene: TRBV18
CDR3nt: TGTGCCAGCTCACCACTGGGGCCGGGACAGGGGAAAAATGAGCAGTTCTTC
CDR3aa: CASSPLGPGQGKNEQFF

len: 15
j_gene: TRBJ1-2
abundance: .
d_gene: TRBD1
v_gene: TRBV2
CDR3nt: TGTGCCAGCAGTTCCGGGACAGAAGTTAACTATGGCTACACCTTC
CDR3aa: CASSSGTEVNYGYTF

len: 18
j_gene: TRBJ1-2
abundance: once
d_gene: .
v_gene: TRBV3-1/TRBV3-2
CDR3nt: TGTGCCAGCAGCCAAGATCGAGGAGCGTACATAGCTAACTATGGCTACACCTTC
CDR3aa: CASSQDRGAYIANYGYTF

len: 12
j_gene: TRBJ2-2
abundance: .
d_gene: .
v_gene: TRBV9
CDR3nt: TGTGCCAGCAGCCCGGGGACCGGGGAGCTGTTTTTT
CDR3aa: CASSPGTGELFF

len: 12
j_gene: TRBJ2-5
abundance: .
d_gene: .
v_gene: TRBV29-1
CDR3nt: TGCAGCGTTGCACAGACCCAAGAGACCCAGTACTTC
CDR3aa: CSVAQTQETQYF

len: 18
j_gene: TRBJ1-5
abundance: .
d_gene: TRBD1
v_gene: TRBV28
CDR3nt: TGTGCCAGCACCTTTGGGACAAGAGACAGGGGTAGCAATCAGCCCCAGCATTTT
CDR3aa: CASTFGTRDRGSNQPQHF

len: 17
j_gene: TRBJ2-1
abundance: .
d_gene: .
v_gene: TRBV21-1
CDR3nt: TGTGCCAGCAGCAAAGGGGTCCTAGCGGGAGAATACAATGAGCAGTTCTTC
CDR3aa: CASSKGVLAGEYNEQFF

len: 14
j_gene: TRBJ2-7
abundance: .
d_gene: .
v_gene: TRBV13
CDR3nt: TGTGCCAGCAGCTCGACAGGTGGTTCCTACGAGCAGTACTTC
CDR3aa: CASSSTGGSYEQYF

len: 14
j_gene: TRBJ1-1
abundance: once
d_gene: TRBD1
v_gene: TRBV5-1
CDR3nt: TGCGCCAGCAGCTGGGGGACAGGGTACTTTGAAGCTTTCTTT
CDR3aa: CASSWGTGYFEAFF

len: 13
j_gene: TRBJ2-7
abundance: .
d_gene: .
v_gene: TRBV5-6
CDR3nt: TGTGCCAGCAGCCAGGGACACCCCTACGAGCAGTACTTC
CDR3aa: CASSQGHPYEQYF

len: 14
j_gene: TRBJ2-5
abundance: .
d_gene: .
v_gene: TRBV5-5
CDR3nt: TGTGCCAGCAGCTTGGGTGGGGGGTCGGAGACCCAGTACTTC
CDR3aa: CASSLGGGSETQYF

len: 13
j_gene: TRBJ1-2
abundance: .
d_gene: .
v_gene: TRBV7-2
CDR3nt: TGTGCCAGCAGCTCCGGGACAAACATTGGCTACACCTTC
CDR3aa: CASSSGTNIGYTF

len: 18
j_gene: TRBJ2-2
abundance: .
d_gene: TRBD2
v_gene: TRBV7-8
CDR3nt: TGTGCCAGCAGCCCCCGTGGGTGGCGGGGGGGCCCTGGCGGGGAGCTGTTTTTT
CDR3aa: CASSPRGWRGGPGGELFF

len: 16
j_gene: TRBJ2-3
abundance: .
d_gene: TRBD2
v_gene: TRBV7-9
CDR3nt: TGTGCCAGCAGCTTAGTGGGACTAGTAAGCCCAGATACGCAGTATTTT
CDR3aa: CASSLVGLVSPDTQYF

len: 17
j_gene: TRBJ2-1
abundance: .
d_gene: TRBD2
v_gene: TRBV30
CDR3nt: TGTGCCTGGAGTGTCCCCCGTTTAGCGGGAGCGGGGGATGAGCAGTTCTTC
CDR3aa: CAWSVPRLAGAGDEQFF

len: 12
j_gene: TRBJ1-1
abundance: .
d_gene: .
v_gene: TRBV28
CDR3nt: TGTGCCAGCAGGTCCGGGGGCACTGAAGCTTTCTTT
CDR3aa: CASRSGGTEAFF

len: 14
j_gene: TRBJ1-4
abundance: once
d_gene: .
v_gene: TRBV6-5
CDR3nt: TGTGCCAGCAGAAACGGGGGGCGTGGGGGTAAACTGTTTTTT
CDR3aa: CASRNGGRGGKLFF

len: 11
j_gene: TRBJ1-5
abundance: .
d_gene: .
v_gene: TRBV20-1
CDR3nt: TGCAGTGGCGGGGTTAATCAGCCCCAGCATTTT
CDR3aa: CSGGVNQPQHF

len: 15
j_gene: TRBJ1-1
abundance: .
d_gene: .
v_gene: TRBV18
CDR3nt: TGTGCCAGCTCACCACAGGGGTTTGCGAACACTGAAGCTTTCTTT
CDR3aa: CASSPQGFANTEAFF

len: 14
j_gene: TRBJ1-2
abundance: .
d_gene: TRBD1
v_gene: TRBV9
CDR3nt: TGTGCCAGCAAGGCGGAGGGGGCGAGCTATGGCTACACCTTC
CDR3aa: CASKAEGASYGYTF

len: 14
j_gene: TRBJ2-1
abundance: once
d_gene: .
v_gene: TRBV7-2
CDR3nt: TGTGCCAGCAGCACGGGGGACAGTCACAATGAGCAGTTCTTC
CDR3aa: CASSTGDSHNEQFF

len: 14
j_gene: TRBJ2-7
abundance: .
d_gene: .
v_gene: TRBV5-4
CDR3nt: TGTGCCAGCAGCTCAACGACAGGGACTTACGAGCAGTACTTC
CDR3aa: CASSSTTGTYEQYF

len: 13
j_gene: TRBJ1-1
abundance: few
d_gene: .
v_gene: TRBV5-1
CDR3nt: TGCGCCAGCAGCTTTTCGGCAGGGATTGTAGCTTTCTTT
CDR3aa: CASSFSAGIVAFF

len: 13
j_gene: TRBJ2-3
abundance: .
d_gene: .
v_gene: TRBV29-1
CDR3nt: TGCAGCGTTGTCGAGCAGGGCCCAGATACGCAGTATTTT
CDR3aa: CSVVEQGPDTQYF

len: 15
j_gene: TRBJ1-4
abundance: .
d_gene: .
v_gene: TRBV28
CDR3nt: TGTGCCAGCAGTCCGCCGCGTACAGGGAGTGAAAAACTGTTTTTT
CDR3aa: CASSPPRTGSEKLFF

len: 13
j_gene: TRBJ1-2
abundance: once
d_gene: TRBD1
v_gene: TRBV29-1
CDR3nt: TGCAGCGTTGAATGGGAGACAGGGGATGGCTACACCTTC
CDR3aa: CSVEWETGDGYTF

len: 15
j_gene: TRBJ2-7
abundance: .
d_gene: .
v_gene: TRBV11-2
CDR3nt: TGTGCCAGCAGCCCGGGGACAAGCGTAGCCTACGAGCAGTACTTC
CDR3aa: CASSPGTSVAYEQYF

len: 11
j_gene: TRBJ1-1
abundance: .
d_gene: .
v_gene: TRBV19
CDR3nt: TGTGCCAGTAGGCGGGCAGCTGAAGCTTTCTTT
CDR3aa: CASRRAAEAFF

len: 16
j_gene: TRBJ1-2
abundance: few
d_gene: TRBD1
v_gene: TRBV7-2
CDR3nt: TGTGCCAGCAGCTTAATCAGGGGGGCCGTAAACTGGGGCTACACCTTC
CDR3aa: CASSLIRGAVNWGYTF

len: 16
j_gene: TRBJ1-4
abundance: few
d_gene: TRBD1
v_gene: TRBV5-4
CDR3nt: TGTGCCAGCAGCTCCCGTGGGGGGACAGGGCTTGAAAAACTGTTTTTT
CDR3aa: CASSSRGGTGLEKLFF

len: 15
j_gene: TRBJ1-3
abundance: .
d_gene: .
v_gene: TRBV10-3
CDR3nt: TGTGCCATCAGCCCAGGGAAGAGCTCTGGAAACACCATATATTTT
CDR3aa: CAISPGKSSGNTIYF

len: 14
j_gene: TRBJ2-7
abundance: .
d_gene: TRBD2
v_gene: TRBV27
CDR3nt: TGTGCCAGCAGTGGCCTAGCGGGAGTCGACGAGCAGTACTTC
CDR3aa: CASSGLAGVDEQYF

len: 15
j_gene: TRBJ1-1
abundance: .
d_gene: TRBD1
v_gene: TRBV28
CDR3nt: TGTGCCAGCACCGGGACAGGGGGCTCGTACACTGAAGCTTTCTTT
CDR3aa: CASTGTGGSYTEAFF

len: 11
j_gene: TRBJ2-5
abundance: .
d_gene: .
v_gene: TRBV5-4
CDR3nt: TGTGCCAGCAGCAGAGGGGAGACCCAGTACTTC
CDR3aa: CASSRGETQYF